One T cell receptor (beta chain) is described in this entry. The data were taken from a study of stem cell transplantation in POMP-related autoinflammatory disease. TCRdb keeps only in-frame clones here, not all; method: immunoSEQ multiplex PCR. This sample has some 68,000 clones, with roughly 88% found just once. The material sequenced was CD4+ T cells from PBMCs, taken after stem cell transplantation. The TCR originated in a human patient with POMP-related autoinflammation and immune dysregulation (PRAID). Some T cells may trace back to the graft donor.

The CDR3 spells CASSPPGLAGVSGELFF. DNA for the CDR3: TGTGCCAGCTCACCGCCGGGACTAGCGGGAGTATCCGGGGAGCTGTTTTTT. The rearrangement uses TRBV18 and TRBJ2-2; 14 bases are shared with TRBD2. V dropped 3 bases and J dropped 6; count of bases not matched to a gene: 6. Per germline, CDR1 KGHSH and CDR2 LQKENI. There are 17 residues in the CDR3. The full variable domain, in which reference TRBV18 and TRBJ2-2 provide the parts outside the CDR3, is NAGVMQNPRHLVRRRGQEARLRCSPMKGHSHVYWYRQLPEEGLKFMVYLQKENIIDESGMPKERFSAEFPKEGPSILRIQQVVRGDSAAYFCASSPPGLAGVSGELFFGEGSRLTVL.